This TCR beta chain is from a study of cytomegalovirus exposure and HLA in healthy donors (dated by TCRdb to 2017 to 2019). In terms of the full investigation: In an earlier analysis of around 540 of the donors, 276 Gb of sequence data and 95 million to 130 million unique TCR beta sequences from 150 million to 200 million T cells were reported. Roughly 320 gigabases of sequencing data and approximately 92 million unique TCR sequences made up an early release that covered approximately 700 HLA-typed donors. The genetic ancestry cluster associated with self-reported Caucasian donors included 70% to 85% of the 398 genotyped donors. The study aimed to test whether cataloging public T cell receptors could reveal signatures of past pathogen exposure. The study profiled the T cell repertoires of more than 500 subjects by immunosequencing and related them to cytomegalovirus serostatus. A separate validation cohort of some 130 different subjects was used in addition to the 666-subject first cohort. To predict cytomegalovirus infection status, the study combined high-throughput TCR immunosequencing, statistical association of individual TCRs with disease status, and machine learning. In a later analysis, previously published TCR beta repertoires from 550 to 750 donors were re-analyzed and high-resolution HLA genotyping was added so that TCR occurrence patterns could be studied. In the later analysis, no new phenotypic data were used to find candidate immune exposures; instead, reliance was placed on TCR beta sequences and their occurrence across donors. An earlier analysis of nearly 600 of the donors applied high-throughput TCR beta sequencing to assess whether each TCR beta V gene segment acted as functional or pseudogenic. Donor age, sex, ethnicity and CMV serostatus were compiled together with the repertoire data. In a later genetic analysis, genome-wide SNP genotypes for about 65% of the roughly 670 donors were used, and that subset was treated as a discovery cohort. All discovery cohort repertoires had been generated on a single sequencing platform. HLA typing included class I and class II loci at four-digit resolution. Typing coverage varied by locus: about 620-640 donors for A, B, C, DRB1 and DQB1; approximately 500 for DQA1; 606 for DPA1; around 450 for DPB1. Roughly 5 DR-DQ haplotypes were handled as single units for association and clustering, since linkage in the cohort was strong. On average, roughly 240,000 unique TCR beta nucleotide sequences were sequenced per donor among a few hundred genotyped donors of the cohort, with roughly 19% of those sequences being non-productive. The full study reports these points: Roughly uniform sequencing depth across donors was assumed in presence/absence analyses, although this assumption may not hold. Most CMV-associated TCR beta chains appeared to be HLA-restricted in a later analysis, and the HLA associations seemed to be driven largely by CMV exposure. In a later analysis, several top co-occurrence clusters were reported to appear linked to parvovirus B19, influenza, CMV and Epstein-Barr virus. Correlated functional status among segregating V segments might reflect linkage disequilibrium, but an unknown experimental factor could not be ruled out. The classifier was reported to diagnose cytomegalovirus status with high specificity and sensitivity in both the original cohort and the validation cohort. This cohort had only TCR beta chains sequenced, and the lack of alpha or paired-chain data limited which features could be detected. In a later genetic analysis, fewer N-insertions in productive TCRs were reported among donors in an Asian-associated ancestry cluster than the roughly 700-donor mean. In a later analysis, the rate of TCR association differed among HLA loci, with DRB1 alleles having the most associated TCRs and HLA-C alleles having the fewest. Across donors, most TCR sequences were observed very rarely, whereas some public TCRs were present in many individuals. At a false discovery rate of 0.05, a later analysis linked under 20,000 TCR beta sequences to specific HLA alleles. Because counts were too low, around 18 rarely observed V segments, including chromosome 9 orphons, were left out of the earlier analysis of several hundred of the donors. For the cohort, immune exposure information was limited to CMV serostatus. Some IMGT-functional V segments, including TRBV6-2 and TRBV6-3, could not be told apart with the 87-base-pair reads, so those segments were excluded. According to the authors, the approach could potentially be generalized to other disease states and immunological phenotypes. An earlier analysis of 587 of the donors showed that most TCR beta V segments appeared in productive rearrangements either about 90% or about 30% of the time, which broadly matched IMGT annotations. When HLA alleles, especially DR and DQ, strongly co-occurred, attributing TCR associations to individual alleles was difficult. The study gave a list of around 170 TCR beta chains associated with cytomegalovirus. A later genetic analysis associated a missense DCLRE1C variant with V-gene and J-gene trimming of TCR beta chains, and an independent cohort replicated the association. Because some donors lacked HLA typing at each locus, the association tests relied only on the typed subset. A group of highly shared sequence variants was considered likely to be a technical artifact of the sequencing pipeline. A few of the identified cytomegalovirus-associated TCR beta chains were confirmed in vitro to be specific for cytomegalovirus antigens. A further reported finding was that TCR beta sequences accurately predicted the HLA-A and HLA-B alleles for most subjects in the first cohort. In a later analysis, HLA-associated TCR beta chains showed more clonal expansion and lower generation probabilities than non-associated chains that were equally common.

Based on the germline V gene, the CDR1 and CDR2 sequences are SNHLY and FYNNEI. For this chain, trimming is 6 bases at the V end and 2 bases at the J end, and the number of junction bases without a gene match is 8. CDR3 length: 15 amino acids, cysteine to phenylalanine. Kept here is only the CDR3 DNA, which spans 45 bases and is read in frame from base 1. The cohort comprised some 730 healthy bone marrow donors. All cohort members were sampled while nominally healthy, although unrecorded immune exposures were likely present. The donor was CMV seronegative and was included in the group of about 350 seronegative cohort members. A peripheral blood sample was provided by each donor, and peripheral blood mononuclear cells were used for TCR beta sequencing. Genomic DNA extraction from the blood cell samples was performed with the Qiagen DNeasy Blood Extraction Kit. Library preparation employed the immunoSEQ multiplex PCR assay. For the multiplex PCR, a mixture combining 60 forward primers for TCR Vbeta segments and 13 reverse primers for TCR Jbeta segments was used. Amplification of the CDR3 region of rearranged TCR beta genes was performed with a multiplex PCR assay on genomic DNA. The amplified TCR beta libraries were sequenced on the Illumina HiSeq System as 87-base-pair reads. The authors' pipeline ran thus. A later analysis counted tens of millions of unique TCR beta chains across the 550 to 700 repertoires, and roughly 11 million of these chains were shared by at least two donors. To remove PCR and sequencing errors, raw reads were error-corrected and collapsed into unique sequences using a nearest-neighbor algorithm that merged closely related sequences. Alignment of CDR3 sequences to IMGT reference sequences was used to assign V, D and J gene segments. For a sequence to be retained, at least a six-nucleotide match to both a V gene segment and a J gene segment was required. Rearrangements were classified as productive when the CDR3 lacked stop codons and remained in frame with V and J, and all other rearrangements were classified as non-productive. CDR3 was defined by IMGT convention, running from the second conserved V-encoded cysteine to the conserved J-encoded phenylalanine. Sequences without an unambiguous match to a single V gene segment were excluded from the earlier analysis of about 600 of the donors. An earlier analysis of a few hundred of the donors classified V segments as functional when productive rearrangements were above 56.7% and as segregating when the standard deviation between donors was above 5%. To diagnose cytomegalovirus status from the catalog of TCR beta chain sequences, a statistical classification framework was built. In a later analysis, V and J genes were assigned by comparing TCR nucleotide sequences against IMGT/GENE-DB human TR gene sequences. The TCRdist pipeline was used in a later analysis to assign CDR3 sequences and most-parsimonious VDJ recombination scenarios. In a later analysis, each TCR beta chain was defined by its CDR3 amino acid sequence together with its V-gene family, and reads lacking a unique V-gene family were excluded. To address suspected cross-contamination and a sequencing artifact, a later analysis removed 592 highly shared, low-generation-probability nucleotide sequences. For each public chain, a later analysis derived a clonal expansion index from normalized ranks of inferred template counts within each repertoire. In a later analysis, generation probabilities were computed using a VDJ recombination model fitted to out-of-frame rearrangements, and the results were checked against IGoR. A later analysis scored TCR-TCR, TCR-HLA and TCR-CMV co-occurrence with hypergeometric tests, applying a repertoire-size bias correction to TCR pairs. A later analysis estimated false discovery rates by permuting HLA or CMV assignments 20 times. In a later analysis, co-occurring TCRs were grouped with DBSCAN, and TCRdist sequence similarity was added when clustering was performed within HLA-allele-positive subsets. Co-occurrence clustering excluded repertoires with fewer than 30,000 or more than 120,000 public chains, plus five with anomalous nucleotide sharing. TCRdb retrieved this table from immuneACCESS and kept in-frame rearrangements only. Not all clones are present; in checked studies, unresolved V genes account for under half, and no reason is known for the remainder. V, J and clone size are those of that table, while D and trimming were read from the DNA. This sample gives roughly 180,000 clones in total; about four fifths of them show up just once. The leading ten clones occupy around 1% of the sample.

Turning to this clone: The antigen it binds to is not known. Base quality data are lacking; no much larger clone is found one base away.

The rearranged chain carries TRBV2 and TRBJ2-3, with 7 middle bases fitting TRBD1. The sample consisted of PBMCs. The sequence was obtained from a man under 40 in good health and CMV-seronegative. The bases read TGTGCCAGCAGCCGTAACAGGGGTTTCACAGATACGCAGTATTTT. Its amino acids are CASSRNRGFTDTQYF.